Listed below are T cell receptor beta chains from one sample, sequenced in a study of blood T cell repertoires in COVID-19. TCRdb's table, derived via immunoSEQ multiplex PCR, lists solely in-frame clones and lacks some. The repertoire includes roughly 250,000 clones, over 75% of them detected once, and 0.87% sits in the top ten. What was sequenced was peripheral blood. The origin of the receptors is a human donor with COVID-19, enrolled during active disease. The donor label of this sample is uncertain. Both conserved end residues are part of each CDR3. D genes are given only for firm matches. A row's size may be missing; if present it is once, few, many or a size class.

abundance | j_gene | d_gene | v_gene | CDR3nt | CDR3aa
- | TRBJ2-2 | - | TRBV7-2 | TGTGCCAGCAGCTTGGGAGGTAACACCGGGGAGCTGTTTTTT | CASSLGGNTGELFF
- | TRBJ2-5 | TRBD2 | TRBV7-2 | TGTGCCAGCAGCTTAGGAGGCGGGACTAGCGGATTAGAGACCCAGTACTTC | CASSLGGGTSGLETQYF
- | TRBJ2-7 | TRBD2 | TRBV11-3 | TGTGCCAGCAGCTTAGGGGGGGGGATTTCCTACGAGCAGTACTTC | CASSLGGGISYEQYF
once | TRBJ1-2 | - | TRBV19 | TGTGCCAGTAGTACCGCGGGGGCCAACTATGGCTACACCTTC | CASSTAGANYGYTF
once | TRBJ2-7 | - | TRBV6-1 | TGTGCCAGCAGGGAAGGAGGGTTAAACGAGCAGTACTTC | CASREGGLNEQYF
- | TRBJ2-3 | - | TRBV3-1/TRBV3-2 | TGTGCCAGCAGTCCGGGACAGGCGGGAGTAGATACGCAGTATTTT | CASSPGQAGVDTQYF
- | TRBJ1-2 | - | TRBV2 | TGTGCCGCAGCAGTGGACATGATCAGGGCTTCTAACTATGGCTACACCTTC | CAAAVDMIRASNYGYTF
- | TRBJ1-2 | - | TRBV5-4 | TGTGCCAGCAGCTTGGAAGACGCGGGCGTACTCTCCTATGGCTACACCTTC | CASSLEDAGVLSYGYTF
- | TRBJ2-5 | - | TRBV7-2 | TGTGCCAGCAGCGTCTTCGGCACCGGGATCGAAGAGACCCAGTACTTC | CASSVFGTGIEETQYF
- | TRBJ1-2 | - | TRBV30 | TGTGCCTGGAGTACGAGAGCTAACTATGGCTACACCTTC | CAWSTRANYGYTF
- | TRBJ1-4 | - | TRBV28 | TGTGCCAGCAGTTTCCTCCGGGGGGCTGATGAAAAACTGTTTTTT | CASSFLRGADEKLFF
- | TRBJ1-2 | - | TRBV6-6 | TGTGCCAGCAGTACCCGGGACGGGGGAATTGATGGCTACACCTTC | CASSTRDGGIDGYTF
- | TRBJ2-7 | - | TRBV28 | TGTGCCAGCAGTCCCCGGCAGGCTCCCCACGAGCAGTACTTC | CASSPRQAPHEQYF
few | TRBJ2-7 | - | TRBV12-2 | TGTGCAAGTCGCTTTGGCGGGAGGAACTACGAGCAGTACTTC | CASRFGGRNYEQYF
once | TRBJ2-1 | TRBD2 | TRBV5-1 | TGCGCCAGCAGCCCCCCCACCGGGACTAGCGGAATCAATGAGCAGTTCTTC | CASSPPTGTSGINEQFF
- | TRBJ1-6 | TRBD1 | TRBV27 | TGTGCCAGCAGAGACAGGGACGGCTCACCCCTCCACTTT | CASRDRDGSPLHF
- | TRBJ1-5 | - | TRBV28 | TGTGCCAGCAGTTTAGGTGGAGGGCGATGGCCCCAGCATTTT | CASSLGGGRWPQHF
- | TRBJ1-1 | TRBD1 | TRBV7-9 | TGTGCCAGCAGCCCGCGGACAGGGGGGGTCACTGAAGCTTTCTTT | CASSPRTGGVTEAFF
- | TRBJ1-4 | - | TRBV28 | TGTGCCAGCAAACCGACATATTCTAATGAAAAACTGTTTTTT | CASKPTYSNEKLFF
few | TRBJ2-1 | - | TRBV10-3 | TGTGCCATCATGGACAGTTACAATGAGCAGTTCTTC | CAIMDSYNEQFF
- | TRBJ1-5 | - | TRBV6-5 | TGTGCCACTTCGTCCGCGGGCTCCAATCAGCCCCAGCATTTT | CATSSAGSNQPQHF
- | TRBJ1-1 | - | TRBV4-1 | TGCGCCAGCAGCCAATCCTGGCAGGGCCCCACTGAAGCTTTCTTT | CASSQSWQGPTEAFF
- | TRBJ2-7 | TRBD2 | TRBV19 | TGTGCCAGTAATCCTAGCGGGGTCTCCTACGAGCAGTACTTC | CASNPSGVSYEQYF
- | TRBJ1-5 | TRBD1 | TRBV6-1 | TGTGCCAGCAGTGAAGACAGGGGGCGCATCAATCAGCCCCAGCATTTT | CASSEDRGRINQPQHF
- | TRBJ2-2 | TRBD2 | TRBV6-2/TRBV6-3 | TGTGCCAGCAGCCTTAGCGGGAGTGACACCGGGGAGCTGTTTTTT | CASSLSGSDTGELFF
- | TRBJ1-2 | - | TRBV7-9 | TGTGCCAGCAGCTCAAAGGGCCGGGGAAGGGACTATGGCTACACCTTC | CASSSKGRGRDYGYTF